Listed below are T cell receptor beta chains from one sample, sequenced in a study of OX40 agonist ivuxolimab in advanced cancers. Generated by immunoSEQ multiplex PCR, the TCRdb table keeps only in-frame clones and is missing some. The repertoire holds fewer than 85,000 clones, with around 93% as singletons. The sequencing here drew on CD4+ or CD8+ T cells sorted from blood, taken in a trial of the OX40 agonist ivuxolimab. The receptors were gathered from an adult with an advanced solid tumor such as melanoma, head and neck, liver or kidney cancer. The CDR3 runs from the conserved cysteine through the conserved F or W. D genes are given only for firm matches. The size field is filled for only some rows; it gives once, few, many or a size class.

j_call cdr3_length v_call d_call clone_size cdr3_nt cdr3_aa
TRBJ2-1 16 TRBV19 TRBD2 NA TGTGCCAGTAGTAGTTACGCAGCGGGAGGTGGGGGTGAGCAGTTCTTC CASSSYAAGGGGEQFF
TRBJ1-1 13 TRBV7-3 NA NA TGTGCCAGCAGCTTGTTTTCTAACACTGAAGCTTTCTTT CASSLFSNTEAFF
TRBJ2-5 13 TRBV2 TRBD2 NA TGTGCCAGCGGGGGGGTGCAGGGAGGGACCCAGTACTTC CASGGVQGGTQYF
TRBJ1-5 14 TRBV30 TRBD1 once TGTGCCTGGGGCACGGGACAGGGAGGTCAGCCCCAGCATTTT CAWGTGQGGQPQHF
TRBJ1-1 12 TRBV30 NA NA TGTGCCTGGAGTCCAGGGCCGACTGAAGCTTTCTTT CAWSPGPTEAFF
TRBJ2-7 13 TRBV7-9 NA NA TGTGCCAGCAGCTTACGGGAACGCTACGAGCAGTACTTC CASSLRERYEQYF
TRBJ1-1 12 TRBV30 NA NA TGTGCCTGGAGTGTACTAAGGACTGAAGCTTTCTTT CAWSVLRTEAFF
TRBJ2-7 13 TRBV28 NA NA TGTGCCAGCAGCCTCCTAATTAGGGGGGAGCAGTACTTC CASSLLIRGEQYF
TRBJ1-1 16 TRBV28 NA NA TGTGCCAGCAGTTTCCCTTGGGGGGGAACCGGCACTGAAGCTTTCTTT CASSFPWGGTGTEAFF
TRBJ1-2 14 TRBV28 TRBD1 NA TGTGCCAGCAGTTCACGACAGGGGACGGATGGCTACACCTTC CASSSRQGTDGYTF
TRBJ1-1 13 TRBV19 NA few TGTGCCAGTAGTTCACAGCTGAACACTGAAGCTTTCTTT CASSSQLNTEAFF
TRBJ2-1 15 TRBV7-3 TRBD2 NA TGTGCCAGCAGCTCTCAGCGGGGGCGATACAATGAGCAGTTCTTC CASSSQRGRYNEQFF
TRBJ1-3 14 TRBV12-5 NA NA TGTGCTAGTGGTTTGTCACCTGTCGGAAACACCATATATTTT CASGLSPVGNTIYF
TRBJ2-1 18 TRBV21-1 NA NA TGTGCCAGCAGTCCCCGTTTCCGGACGACCACTCTTTACAATGAGCAGTTCTTC CASSPRFRTTTLYNEQFF
TRBJ2-2 15 TRBV7-2 TRBD2 NA TGTGCCAGCAGCTTTCTAGCGGGAGGGACCGGGGAGCTGTTTTTT CASSFLAGGTGELFF
TRBJ2-7 13 TRBV7-2 TRBD2 NA TGTGCCAGCAGCGTGGTAGCGGGCTACGAGCAGTACTTC CASSVVAGYEQYF
TRBJ2-5 14 TRBV28 NA NA TGTGCCAGCAGTTTCGCCGGGACTTTTGAGACCCAGTACTTC CASSFAGTFETQYF
TRBJ1-5 13 TRBV2 NA NA TGTGCCAGCACTCAAAGAGGCAATCAGCCCCAGCATTTT CASTQRGNQPQHF
TRBJ2-4 16 TRBV7-9 NA few TGTGCCAGCAGCTTAGGGGCGGGCCTAGCCAAAAACATTCAGTACTTC CASSLGAGLAKNIQYF
TRBJ2-1 15 TRBV6-5 TRBD2 NA TGTGCCAGCAGCAGGACTAGCGGGAGGGGCAATGAGCAGTTCTTC CASSRTSGRGNEQFF
TRBJ2-3 15 TRBV7-3 NA NA TGTGCCAGCAGTTTGGACCGGTCTAGCACAGATACGCAGTATTTT CASSLDRSSTDTQYF
TRBJ2-1 13 TRBV27 NA NA TGTGCCAGCAGTTTTCTTGGGCGAAATGAGCAGTTCTTC CASSFLGRNEQFF
TRBJ2-7 16 TRBV21-1 NA NA TGTGCCAGCAGCAAAGAGTCCTGGGACAGACCCTACGAGCAGTACTTC CASSKESWDRPYEQYF